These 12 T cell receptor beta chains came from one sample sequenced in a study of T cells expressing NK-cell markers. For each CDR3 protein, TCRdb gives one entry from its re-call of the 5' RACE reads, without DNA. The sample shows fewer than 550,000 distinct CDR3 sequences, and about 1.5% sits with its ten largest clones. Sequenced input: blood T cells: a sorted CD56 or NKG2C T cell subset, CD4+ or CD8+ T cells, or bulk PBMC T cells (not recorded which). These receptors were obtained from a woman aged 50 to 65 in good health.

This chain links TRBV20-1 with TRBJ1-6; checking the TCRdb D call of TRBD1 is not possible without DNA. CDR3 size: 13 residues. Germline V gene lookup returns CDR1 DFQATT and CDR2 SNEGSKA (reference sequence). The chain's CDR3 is CSASGGNNSPLHF.

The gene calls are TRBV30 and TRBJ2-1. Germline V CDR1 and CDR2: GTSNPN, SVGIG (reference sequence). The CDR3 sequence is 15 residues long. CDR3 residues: CAWSVPFRTYNEQFF.

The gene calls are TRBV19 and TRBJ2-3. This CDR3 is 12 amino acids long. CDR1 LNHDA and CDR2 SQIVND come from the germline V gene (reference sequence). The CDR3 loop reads CASSQIPDTQYF.

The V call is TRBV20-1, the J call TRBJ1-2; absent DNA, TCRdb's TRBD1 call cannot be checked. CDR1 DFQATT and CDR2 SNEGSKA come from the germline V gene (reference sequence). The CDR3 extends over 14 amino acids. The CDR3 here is CSARATPGAGGYTF.

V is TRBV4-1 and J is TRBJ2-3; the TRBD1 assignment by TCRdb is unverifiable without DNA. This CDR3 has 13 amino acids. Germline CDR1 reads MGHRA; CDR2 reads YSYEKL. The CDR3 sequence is CASSQVRGLRLYF.

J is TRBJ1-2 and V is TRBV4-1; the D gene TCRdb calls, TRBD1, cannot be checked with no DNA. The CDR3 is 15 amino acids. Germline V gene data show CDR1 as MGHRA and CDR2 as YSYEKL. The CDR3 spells CASSQDWGQPFGYTF.

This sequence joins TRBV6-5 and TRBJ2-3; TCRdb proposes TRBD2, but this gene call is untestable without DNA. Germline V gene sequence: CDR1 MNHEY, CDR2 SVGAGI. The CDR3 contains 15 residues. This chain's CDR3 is CASRSGLAGVGTQYF.

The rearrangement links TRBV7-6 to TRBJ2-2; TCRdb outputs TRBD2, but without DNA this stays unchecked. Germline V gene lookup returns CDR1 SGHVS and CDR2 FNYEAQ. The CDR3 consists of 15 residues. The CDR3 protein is CASKTLAGVHGELFF.

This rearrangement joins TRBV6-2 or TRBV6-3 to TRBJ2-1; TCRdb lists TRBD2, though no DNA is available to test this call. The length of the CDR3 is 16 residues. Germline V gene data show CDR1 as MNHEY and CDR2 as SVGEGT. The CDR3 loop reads CASRLLSGNSYNEQFF.

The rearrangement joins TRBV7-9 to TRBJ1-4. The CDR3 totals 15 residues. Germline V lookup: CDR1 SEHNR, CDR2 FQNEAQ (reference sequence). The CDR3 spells CASSLKSATNEKLFF.

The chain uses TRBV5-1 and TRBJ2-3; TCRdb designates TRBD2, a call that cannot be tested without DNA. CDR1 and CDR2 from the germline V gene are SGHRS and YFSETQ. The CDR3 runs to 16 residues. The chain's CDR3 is CASSGGLAGANNTQYF.

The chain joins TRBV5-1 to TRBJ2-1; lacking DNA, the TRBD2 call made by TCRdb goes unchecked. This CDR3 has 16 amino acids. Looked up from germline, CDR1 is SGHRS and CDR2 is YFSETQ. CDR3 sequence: CASSPESGRGGNEQFF.